This T cell receptor (beta chain) was observed in a study of T cells in Graves' hyperthyroidism and ophthalmopathy. Whole-study findings and limits: Peripheral blood also featured most of the thyroid clonotypes expanded above 0.001.

The CDR3 extends over 15 amino acids. Germline CDR1 SNHLY, CDR2 FYNNEI. V gave up 3 bases and J gave up 1 base; unmatched junction bases: 4. There are many counts of this clonotype. Antigen: not known. The TCR beta CDR3 regions underwent amplification using RNA transcripts as the source. The HTBI primer set drove a first-round RT-PCR of the TCR CDR3. TCRdb used MiXCR to reprocess the multiplex PCR reads, holding one entry per CDR3 protein. The table shows more than 95,000 distinct CDR3 sequences, with roughly 44% occurring only once. Stable Graves' hyperthyroidism meant no ophthalmopathy progression within 18 months. Hyperthyroidism patients were newly diagnosed, had disease duration under 2 months, and were aged 18 to 65 years. Using 10 ml of fresh peripheral blood, PBMCs were prepared.

The chain recombines TRBV2 with TRBJ1-1, with TRBD1 matching over 8 bases. The sequenced sample was blood. This clonotype was sampled from a man in his forties with Graves' hyperthyroidism. CDR3 loop: CASSEIGTGNTEAFF. CDR3 bases: TGTGCCAGCAGTGAGATAGGGACAGGGAACACTGAAGCTTTCTTT.